This is a list of T cell receptor beta chains from one sample in a study of identifying expanded T cells in peripheral blood. Sequenced by immunoSEQ multiplex PCR; TCRdb stores in-frame clones only, minus some. Of roughly 92,000 clones detected, roughly 91% appear once; the ten largest clones hold roughly 19%. The source material was blood. These receptors were taken from a person between 18 and 70 years old in good health. Both conserved end residues are trimmed from each CDR3. D genes are given only for firm matches.

TRBV5-1	-	TRBJ2-1	ASSGGNYNEQF
TRBV7-9	-	TRBJ2-1	ASSLPLLAHDSYNEQF
TRBV7-9	TRBD1	TRBJ1-6	ASSFDRGPYNSPLH
TRBV5-5	-	TRBJ2-5	ASSLLQFHAQY
TRBV7-2	-	TRBJ1-6	ASRQTGTENSPLH
TRBV18	-	TRBJ1-2	ASSLKRLGEYGYT
TRBV2	-	TRBJ2-1	ASSPIVGGGGQF
TRBV6-1	TRBD2	TRBJ2-5	ASSEWLAGEETQY
TRBV28	-	TRBJ1-5	ASRPTGWVGNQPQH
TRBV5-6	-	TRBJ1-2	ASSLRHENYGYT
TRBV28	-	TRBJ2-1	ASSLIGGVHNEQF
TRBV13	TRBD2	TRBJ2-2	ASSFGTSGSGELF
TRBV29-1	-	TRBJ2-3	SVAGFTHPQITDTQY
TRBV15	-	TRBJ2-2	ATSSMLTGELF
TRBV2	-	TRBJ1-2	ASTTVGYGYT
TRBV15	-	TRBJ2-1	ATSRGEGGSSYNEQF
TRBV7-9	-	TRBJ2-1	ASSFSQADNEQF
TRBV28	TRBD1	TRBJ1-1	ASSSGTGQPKEAF
TRBV7-2	-	TRBJ2-7	ASSLGLSSYEQY
TRBV4-3	TRBD1	TRBJ2-5	ASSQGLTGTEKETQY
TRBV7-2	-	TRBJ2-7	ASSLSYEQY
TRBV6-5	-	TRBJ2-5	ASSYSTGLGTQY
TRBV19	-	TRBJ1-1	ASSAGTGLNTEAF
TRBV4-2	-	TRBJ2-1	ASSQVEGEQF
TRBV28	TRBD1	TRBJ2-7	ASITGQGDLRGQY
TRBV28	-	TRBJ1-6	ASTVQGGPYNSPLH